This is a list of T cell receptor beta chains from one sample in a study of T cell changes during pregnancy in multiple sclerosis. Measured with immunoSEQ multiplex PCR; TCRdb has only the in-frame clones, and not every one. The profile shows tens of thousands of clones, about 94% of them singletons. Here the sequenced sample was peripheral blood, taken in the first trimester of pregnancy. Receptors were obtained from a female donor in good health, enrolled as a control in a pregnancy study. Each CDR3 is given with its conserved first and last residue. D genes are given only for firm matches. Clone size appears in some rows only: once, few, many, or a class for an expanded clone.

J | D | size | V | DNA | CDR3
TRBJ2-5 | TRBD2 | . | TRBV29-1 | TGCAGCGTTGAAGGTGATAGCGGGTCGTACTTC | CSVEGDSGSYF
TRBJ2-7 | TRBD1 | . | TRBV7-2 | TGTGCCAGCAGCTTAGATCCGGGACAGGGGGCGGAGTACTTC | CASSLDPGQGAEYF
TRBJ1-5 | TRBD1 | . | TRBV6-5 | TGTGCCAGCAGTTCACTAGGGACAGATTTTGATCAGCCCCAGCATTTT | CASSSLGTDFDQPQHF
TRBJ2-7 | TRBD2 | . | TRBV27 | TGTGCCAGCAGTGCGGGGGTCTCCTACGAGCAGTACTTC | CASSAGVSYEQYF
TRBJ2-7 | TRBD2 | . | TRBV5-1 | TGCGCCAGCAGCTTAAGCGGGAGGAAGACCTACGAGCAGTACTTC | CASSLSGRKTYEQYF
TRBJ2-7 | . | . | TRBV28 | TGTGCCAGCAGTTTATCCCTAGGCGAGCAGTACTTC | CASSLSLGEQYF
TRBJ1-3 | . | . | TRBV27 | TGTGCCAGTGGGGAGGGTAGGTCTGGAAACACCATATATTTT | CASGEGRSGNTIYF
TRBJ2-7 | . | . | TRBV27 | TGTGCCAGCAGTTCGGGTTGGAGAAACGAGCAGTACTTC | CASSSGWRNEQYF
TRBJ1-4 | . | . | TRBV5-1 | TGCGCCAGCAGAACAGAAGCTGCAACTAATGAAAAACTGTTTTTT | CASRTEAATNEKLFF
TRBJ2-7 | . | . | TRBV4-1 | TGCGCCAGCAGCCAAGGTGGGAGCGAGCAGTACTTC | CASSQGGSEQYF
TRBJ2-2 | . | . | TRBV5-6 | TGTGCCAGCAGCTTGTTGGTGCGGACCGGGGAGCTGTTTTTT | CASSLLVRTGELFF
TRBJ2-7 | . | once | TRBV19 | TGTGCCAGTAGTATGGGGCTTTACAGCTCCTACGAGCAGTACTTC | CASSMGLYSSYEQYF
TRBJ2-7 | . | . | TRBV11-1 | TGTGCCAGCAGCCTCCCCCGAGGGAGTTTGTACGAGCAGTACTTC | CASSLPRGSLYEQYF
TRBJ1-1 | . | few | TRBV5-1 | TGCGCCAGCAGCTTTTCGGACAGCGAACCCAGATTGAACACTGAAGCTTTCTTT | CASSFSDSEPRLNTEAFF
TRBJ2-1 | TRBD2 | once | TRBV7-8 | TGTGCCAGCAGCTCACCACTAGCGGTCGGGGAGCAGTTCTTC | CASSSPLAVGEQFF
TRBJ2-3 | TRBD2 | . | TRBV7-7 | TGTGCTAGCAGCTTAGGACTAGGAAAAACAGATACGCAGTATTTT | CASSLGLGKTDTQYF